This is a list of T cell receptor beta chains from one sample in a study of blood T cell repertoires in COVID-19. Profiled with immunoSEQ multiplex PCR; TCRdb holds only in-frame clones, not every one. The sample consists of some 130,000 clones, about nine tenths of them appearing once. The sequenced material came from peripheral blood. The receptors come from a man aged 60 to 75 with COVID-19, enrolled during active disease. Both conserved end residues are part of each CDR3. D genes are given only for firm matches. Expanded clones get a size class; other rows say once, few or many, or leave the size out.

>.|TRBD1|TRBJ1-1|TRBV9
CASSGNRGLLGPIENTEAFF
TGTGCCAGCAGCGGAAACAGGGGGCTCCTGGGTCCGATTGAGAACACTGAAGCTTTCTTT
>.|.|TRBJ1-5|TRBV15
CATSRDLGSQPQHF
TGTGCCACCAGCAGAGATCTTGGGAGTCAGCCCCAGCATTTT
>.|.|TRBJ2-1|TRBV19
CASSMRDRSLAGYNEQFF
TGTGCCAGTAGTATGAGGGACAGGTCGCTAGCGGGATACAATGAGCAGTTCTTC
>once|.|TRBJ1-6|TRBV30
CAWNLLTGYNSPLHF
TGTGCCTGGAACTTATTGACGGGCTATAATTCACCCCTCCACTTT
>.|TRBD1|TRBJ2-1|TRBV10-2
CASRYAGTGGNEQFF
TGCGCCAGCAGGTACGCCGGGACAGGGGGCAATGAGCAGTTCTTC
>.|.|TRBJ2-2|TRBV3-1/TRBV3-2
CASSQVLSGELFF
TGTGCCAGCAGCCAAGTCCTATCCGGGGAGCTGTTTTTT
>.|TRBD1|TRBJ2-2|TRBV4-1
CASSQLDRAAGELFF
TGCGCCAGCAGCCAACTGGACAGGGCGGCCGGGGAGCTGTTTTTT
>once|.|TRBJ2-1|TRBV3-1/TRBV3-2
CASSLSIQRVSYNEQFF
TGTGCCAGCAGCCTATCAATACAGAGGGTCTCCTACAATGAGCAGTTCTTC
>.|.|TRBJ2-4|TRBV19
CASSTTGYIQYF
TGTGCCAGTAGTACAACAGGGTACATTCAGTACTTC
>.|TRBD2|TRBJ2-7|TRBV7-8
CASSLGGEGQYF
TGTGCCAGCAGCTTAGGAGGGGAGGGGCAGTACTTC
>.|TRBD1|TRBJ2-5|TRBV7-2
CASSLSRGLETQYF
TGTGCCAGCAGCTTATCCAGGGGGCTAGAGACCCAGTACTTC
>.|.|TRBJ1-2|TRBV29-1
CSVDSRGLNYGYTF
TGCAGCGTTGATTCTCGGGGACTCAACTATGGCTACACCTTC
>many|.|TRBJ2-2|TRBV7-2
CASSLRQGGTGELFF
TGTGCCAGCAGCTTAAGACAGGGAGGAACCGGGGAGCTGTTTTTT
>.|.|TRBJ2-1|TRBV25-1
CASSVSLNEQFF
TGTGCCAGCAGTGTCAGTCTCAATGAGCAGTTCTTC
>.|TRBD2|TRBJ2-3|TRBV7-3
CASSSGTSGTDTQYF
TGTGCCAGCAGCTCGGGGACTAGCGGCACAGATACGCAGTATTTT
>.|TRBD2|TRBJ2-1|TRBV11-2
CASSSLAGAYNEQFF
TGTGCCAGCAGCTCGTTAGCGGGAGCCTACAATGAGCAGTTCTTC
>once|TRBD1|TRBJ1-2|TRBV7-9
CASRQSQGARYGYTF
TGTGCCAGCAGGCAATCACAGGGGGCGCGATATGGCTACACCTTC
>.|.|TRBJ2-1|TRBV6-6
CASSQQGLGSYNEQFF
TGTGCCAGCAGTCAGCAGGGGCTTGGCTCCTACAATGAGCAGTTCTTC
>.|.|TRBJ2-1|TRBV27
CASSRAVYNEQFF
TGTGCCAGCAGCAGGGCCGTGTACAATGAGCAGTTCTTC
>.|TRBD1|TRBJ1-2|TRBV10-3
CATRADRENGYTF
TGTGCCACAAGAGCAGACAGGGAAAATGGCTACACCTTC
>.|.|TRBJ1-5|TRBV2
CASSEDRASNQPQHF
TGTGCCAGCAGTGAAGACAGGGCGAGCAATCAGCCCCAGCATTTT
>.|TRBD1|TRBJ1-4|TRBV6-6
CATRSQGKNEKLFF
TGTGCCACTAGATCACAGGGGAAAAATGAAAAACTGTTTTTT
>.|TRBD2|TRBJ2-1|TRBV4-3
CASSPLAGEYNEQFF
TGCGCCAGCAGCCCACTAGCGGGAGAGTACAATGAGCAGTTCTTC
>.|TRBD1|TRBJ2-1|TRBV7-3
CASSEGASSYNEQFF
TGTGCCAGCAGCGAGGGGGCCAGCTCCTACAATGAGCAGTTCTTC
>few|.|TRBJ2-2|TRBV7-2
CASSLVKGAGELFF
TGTGCCAGCAGCTTAGTCAAGGGGGCCGGGGAGCTGTTTTTT
>.|.|TRBJ2-1|TRBV9
CASSKLGSSGRSYNEQFF
TGTGCCAGCAGTAAGCTAGGATCAAGCGGCCGCTCCTACAATGAGCAGTTCTTC
>once|TRBD2|TRBJ2-1|TRBV4-3
CASSQILAGGGNEQFF
TGCGCCAGCAGCCAAATACTAGCGGGCGGCGGCAATGAGCAGTTCTTC
>.|.|TRBJ1-1|TRBV10-3
CAIRSLGSEAFF
TGTGCCATCAGATCCCTGGGCTCCGAAGCTTTCTTT
>once|.|TRBJ1-2|TRBV5-1
CASSLFGRPSSYGYTF
TGCGCCAGCAGCCTGTTTGGCCGCCCCTCTTCCTATGGCTACACCTTC
>.|TRBD2|TRBJ2-7|TRBV19
CASSIQAGAFEQYF
TGTGCCAGTAGTATTCAAGCGGGGGCCTTTGAGCAGTACTTC
>.|TRBD2|TRBJ2-7|TRBV7-2
CASSLAVAGVYEQYF
TGTGCCAGCAGCTTAGCTGTAGCGGGAGTTTACGAGCAGTACTTC
>.|TRBD2|TRBJ2-1|TRBV3-1/TRBV3-2
CASSQGPGLAGRNEQFF
TGTGCCAGCAGCCAAGGGCCGGGACTAGCGGGGAGAAATGAGCAGTTCTTC
>.|.|TRBJ2-5|TRBV7-9
CASSSTGEETQYF
TGTGCCAGCAGCTCGACAGGAGAAGAGACCCAGTACTTC
>.|.|TRBJ1-2|TRBV4-1
CASSQEGHNYGYTF
TGCGCCAGCAGCCAAGAGGGCCATAACTATGGCTACACCTTC
>.|TRBD2|TRBJ2-7|TRBV9
CASSVGDSGSPYEQYF
TGTGCCAGCAGCGTAGGCGATAGCGGGTCCCCCTACGAGCAGTACTTC
>.|TRBD1|TRBJ1-3|TRBV28
CASSLTGERPGNTIYF
TGTGCCAGCAGTTTGACAGGGGAAAGGCCTGGAAACACCATATATTTT
>.|.|TRBJ2-1|TRBV6-4
CASSVEGGSYNEQFF
TGTGCCAGCAGTGTGGAGGGTGGCTCCTACAATGAGCAGTTCTTC
>.|.|TRBJ1-4|TRBV29-1
CSVSLGQEKLFF
TGCAGCGTGTCGCTGGGCCAGGAAAAACTGTTTTTT
>.|.|TRBJ1-2|TRBV12-3/TRBV12-4
CASRNFNYGYTF
TGTGCCAGCAGGAACTTTAACTATGGCTACACCTTC
>.|.|TRBJ1-1|TRBV7-9
CASSLKTRGEAFF
TGTGCCAGCAGCTTAAAAACCCGGGGGGAAGCTTTCTTT
>.|TRBD1|TRBJ1-5|TRBV6-2/TRBV6-3
CASSLLAGGIQPQHF
TGTGCCAGCAGCCTACTGGCAGGGGGCATTCAGCCCCAGCATTTT
>.|.|TRBJ2-2|TRBV24-1
CATSDLFGQSGELFF
TGTGCCACCAGTGATTTGTTCGGACAGTCCGGGGAGCTGTTTTTT
>.|.|TRBJ2-7|TRBV5-1
CASSLTPRGVYEQYF
TGCGCCAGCAGCTTGACGCCCAGAGGAGTATACGAGCAGTACTTC
>.|TRBD1|TRBJ1-1|TRBV27
CASSGTVNTEAFF
TGTGCCAGCAGCGGGACAGTGAACACTGAAGCTTTCTTT
>.|TRBD2|TRBJ2-3|TRBV12-5
CASGWGLAGGGTDTQYF
TGTGCTAGTGGTTGGGGACTAGCGGGAGGTGGCACAGATACGCAGTATTTT
>.|.|TRBJ1-1|TRBV4-2
CASSQEGPNTEAFF
TGTGCCAGCAGCCAAGAGGGGCCGAACACTGAAGCTTTCTTT
>.|.|TRBJ1-5|TRBV7-2
CASKGRGNQPQHF
TGTGCTTCAAAGGGCAGGGGCAATCAGCCCCAGCATTTT
>.|TRBD1|TRBJ1-1|TRBV29-1
CSVEEQGGTEAFF
TGCAGCGTTGAAGAGCAGGGGGGCACTGAAGCTTTCTTT
>.|.|TRBJ2-2|TRBV7-9
CASSQGPGELFF
TGTGCCAGCAGCCAGGGGCCCGGGGAGCTGTTTTTT
>.|.|TRBJ1-2|TRBV6-1
CASSETGKPYGYTF
TGTGCCAGCAGTGAAACGGGGAAGCCCTATGGCTACACCTTC
>once|TRBD2|TRBJ2-3|TRBV19
CASSTTSGATDTQYF
TGTGCCAGTAGCACGACTAGCGGGGCCACAGATACGCAGTATTTT
>.|TRBD2|TRBJ2-1|TRBV10-3
CAISESGGYAYNEQFF
TGTGCCATCAGTGAGTCGGGGGGGTACGCCTACAATGAGCAGTTCTTC